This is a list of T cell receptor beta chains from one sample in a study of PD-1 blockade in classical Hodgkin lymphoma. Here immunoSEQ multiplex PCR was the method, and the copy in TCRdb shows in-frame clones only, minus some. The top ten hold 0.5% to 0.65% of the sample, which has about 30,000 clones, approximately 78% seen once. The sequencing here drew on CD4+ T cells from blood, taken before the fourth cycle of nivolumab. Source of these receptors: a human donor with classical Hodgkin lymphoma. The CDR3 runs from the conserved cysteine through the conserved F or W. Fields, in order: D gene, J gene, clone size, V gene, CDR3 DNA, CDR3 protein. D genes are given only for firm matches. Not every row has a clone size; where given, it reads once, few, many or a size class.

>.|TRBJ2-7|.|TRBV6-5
TGTGCCAGCATTAAACAGGGCCGGCCCTACGAGCAGTACTTC
CASIKQGRPYEQYF
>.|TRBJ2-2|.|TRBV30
TGTGCCTGCCGGGGCCACACCGGGGAGCTGTTTTTT
CACRGHTGELFF
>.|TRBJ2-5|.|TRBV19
TGTGCCAGTAGGGGACACCATCGTCTCGGGGAGGAGACCCAGTACTTC
CASRGHHRLGEETQYF
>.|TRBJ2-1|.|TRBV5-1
TGCGCCAGCAGCTTGGTGAACGGGGCGGCCCCTTACAATGAGCAGTTCTTC
CASSLVNGAAPYNEQFF
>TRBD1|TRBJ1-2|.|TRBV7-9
TGTGCCAGCAGCTTAGGGCGGGACAGCTCCTATGGCTACACCTTC
CASSLGRDSSYGYTF
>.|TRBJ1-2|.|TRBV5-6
TGTGCCAGCAGCTTGGGGGCAGGGGCGATTACTAACTATGGCTACACCTTC
CASSLGAGAITNYGYTF
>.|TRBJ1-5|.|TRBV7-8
TGTGCCAGCAGCTTAGCGAGGAATCAGCCCCAGCATTTT
CASSLARNQPQHF
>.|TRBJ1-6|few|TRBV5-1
TGCGCCACCTCGACCCAAACCGGGTCACCCCTCCACTTT
CATSTQTGSPLHF
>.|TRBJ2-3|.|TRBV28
TGTGCCAGCAGTTTGGGTAGTTTAGGGACAGATACGCAGTATTTT
CASSLGSLGTDTQYF
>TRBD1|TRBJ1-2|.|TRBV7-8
TGTGCCAGCAGGCCCCAGGGGGCAGGTGGCTACACCTTC
CASRPQGAGGYTF
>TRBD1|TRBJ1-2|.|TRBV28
TGTGCCAGCAGTTCTGCGGACAGGCGAAACTATGGCTACACCTTC
CASSSADRRNYGYTF
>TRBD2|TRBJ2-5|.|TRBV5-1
TGCGCCAGCAGCTTGTCGGGGGGGCCTGAGGAGACCCAGTACTTC
CASSLSGGPEETQYF
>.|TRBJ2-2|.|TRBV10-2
TGCGCCAGCAGTATACAGGGAAGGGGGAACACCGGGGAGCTGTTTTTT
CASSIQGRGNTGELFF
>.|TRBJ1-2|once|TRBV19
TGTGCCAGTAGGCTCCTTGACCCCGCTCCCTATGGCTACACCTTC
CASRLLDPAPYGYTF
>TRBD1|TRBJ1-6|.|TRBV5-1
TGCGCCAGCAGCCCAAATAGACAGGGGGCTAGCTATAATTCACCCCTCCACTTT
CASSPNRQGASYNSPLHF
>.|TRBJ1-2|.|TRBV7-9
TGTGCCAGCAGCTTAGAACAGGGCGTGAACACCTTC
CASSLEQGVNTF
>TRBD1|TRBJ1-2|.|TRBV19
TGTGCCAGTAGTACCCGTAAAGGACAGGGGTCCTATGGCTACACCTTC
CASSTRKGQGSYGYTF
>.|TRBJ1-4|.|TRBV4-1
TGCGCCAGCAGCCAAGGTGGGCCAGGGGATCGTGAAAAACTGTTTTTT
CASSQGGPGDREKLFF
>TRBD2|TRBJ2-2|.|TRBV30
TGTGCCTGGAGTGGGTCGGGGGGATACACCGGGGAGCTGTTTTTT
CAWSGSGGYTGELFF
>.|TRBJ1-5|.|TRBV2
TGTGCCAGCACCCCGGGGGGGCAATACCAGCCCCAGCATTTT
CASTPGGQYQPQHF
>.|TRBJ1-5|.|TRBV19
TGTGCCAGTAGTCCCGGGGGGGGCCCACATCAGCCCCAGCATTTT
CASSPGGGPHQPQHF
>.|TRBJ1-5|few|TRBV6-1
TGTGCCAGCAGATTGACCGGGAATCAGCCCCAGCATTTT
CASRLTGNQPQHF
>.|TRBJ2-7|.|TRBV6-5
TGTGCCAGCAGTTACGGATGGGGCAGCTCCTCCTACGAGCAGTACTTC
CASSYGWGSSSYEQYF
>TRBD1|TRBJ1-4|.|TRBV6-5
TGTGCCAGCAGCGGGACAGCTAATGAAAAACTGTTTTTT
CASSGTANEKLFF
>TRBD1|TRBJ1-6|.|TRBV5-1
TGCGCCAGCAGCGAGACGGGACAGGGAAATTCACCCCTCCACTTT
CASSETGQGNSPLHF
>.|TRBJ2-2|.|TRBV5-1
TGCGCCAGCAGCTTGACGGGGAACACCGGGGAGCTGTTTTTT
CASSLTGNTGELFF
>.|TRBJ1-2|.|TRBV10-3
TGTGCCATCAGTGAGTCTGGGGGCGTCGGCTATGGCTACACCTTC
CAISESGGVGYGYTF
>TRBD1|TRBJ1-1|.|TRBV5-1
TGCGCCAGCAGCGTCCAACAGGGGAAGACTGAAGCTTTCTTT
CASSVQQGKTEAFF
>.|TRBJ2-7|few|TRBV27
TGTGCCAGCATGTACCGGGGAAGGAGCTCCTACGAGCAGTACTTC
CASMYRGRSSYEQYF
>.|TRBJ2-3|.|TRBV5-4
TGTGCCAGCAGCCCCGGAGGGGCTTGGGGCGGAGATACGCAGTATTTT
CASSPGGAWGGDTQYF